These 30 T cell receptor beta chains originate from one sample sequenced in a study of cytomegalovirus exposure and HLA in healthy donors. The PCR had 60 Vbeta and 13 Jbeta primers. TCRdb's table, derived via immunoSEQ multiplex PCR, lists solely in-frame clones and lacks some. Of under 200,000 clones listed, about four fifths are singletons. The sequencing input was PBMCs. These receptors were obtained from a male donor in good health and CMV-seropositive.

The gene calls are TRBV5-1 and TRBJ2-1, with 8 bases identical to TRBD2. The trim removed 3 bases at V and 4 bases at J, leaving 6 bases unmatched. Germline lookup yields CDR1 SGHRS and CDR2 YFSETQ. CDR3 length: 15 residues. The DNA of the CDR3 is TGCGCCAGCAGCTCGCGGGGGGCCCCATACAATGAGCAGTTCTTC. Amino acids: CASSSRGAPYNEQFF.

The chain recombines TRBV7-8 with TRBJ1-1; 8 nucleotides line up with TRBD1. Germline V gene sequence: CDR1 SGHVS, CDR2 FQNEAQ. The ends lost 4 bases at V and 12 bases at J; junction bases unmatched: 4. This CDR3 has 11 residues. CDR3 nucleotides: TGTGCCAGCAGCTCAGGGGGCGGTACTTTCTTT. Encoded protein: CASSSGGGTFF. The full variable domain, with the rest looked up from reference TRBV7-8 and TRBJ1-1, is GAGVSQSPRYKVAKRGQDVALRCDPISGHVSLFWYQQALGQGPEFLTYFQNEAQLDKSGLPSDRFFAERPEGSVSTLKIQRTQQEDSAVYLCASSSGGGTFFGQGTRLTVV.

CDR3 residues: CAWNPTSGLYEQYF. Written as DNA, the CDR3 is TGTGCCTGGAACCCGACTAGCGGACTCTACGAGCAGTACTTC. The V gene is TRBV30, the J gene TRBJ2-7, with 9 bases aligning to TRBD2. Losses at the gene ends were 4 bases for V and 3 bases for J; bases not matched to a gene: 7. The CDR3 has 14 residues. Germline CDR1 and CDR2: GTSNPN and SVGIG (reference sequence).

The chain couples TRBV6-1 to TRBJ2-7; 7 bases are a match to TRBD2. The CDR3 length is 14 residues. The V segment lost 3 bases and the J segment 3 bases; nucleotides outside the gene matches: 5. Germline values: CDR1 MNHNS, CDR2 SASEGT. The CDR3 here is CASSEVGGGYEQYF. The CDR3 bases are TGTGCCAGCAGTGAGGTAGGCGGGGGCTACGAGCAGTACTTC.

The gene calls are TRBV9 and TRBJ2-4, with D perhaps matching TRBD2 (6 bases). This CDR3 has 14 residues. Germline V gives CDR1 SGDLS, CDR2 YYNGEE. V was cut by 2 bases and J by 6 bases, with 12 bases left in between. The CDR3 DNA reads as TGTGCCAGCAGCGTGGAAGGGGAGGCAAACATTCAGTACTTC. It encodes CASSVEGEANIQYF.

V usage is TRBV5-1 and J usage is TRBJ2-1; 12 nucleotides agree with TRBD2. Trimming cost V 2 bases and J 8 bases; bases outside gene matches: 8. The CDR3 is made up of 16 amino acids. CDR1 and CDR2 from the germline V gene are SGHRS and YFSETQ. The CDR3 spells CASSFSPSGGADEQFF. The CDR3 region has the DNA TGCGCCAGCAGCTTTAGCCCTAGCGGGGGGGCGGATGAGCAGTTCTTC. Variable domain in full (rest from reference TRBV5-1 and TRBJ2-1): KAGVTQTPRYLIKTRGQQVTLSCSPISGHRSVSWYQQTPGQGLQFLFEYFSETQRNKGNFPGRFSGRQFSNSRSEMNVSTLELGDSALYLCASSFSPSGGADEQFFGPGTRLTVL.

The chain uses TRBV6-6 and TRBJ1-5; TRBD1 is a possible D gene (6 bases). V gave up 5 bases and J gave up 2 bases, with 13 bases separating them. The CDR3 length is 15 residues. Germline CDR1 and CDR2: MNHNY and SVGAGI (reference sequence). The chain's CDR3 is CASSVQGRGNQPQHF. In nucleotides, the CDR3 is TGTGCCAGCAGTGTTCAGGGGAGGGGCAATCAGCCCCAGCATTTT.

This clone is a singleton in its sample. The chain uses TRBV15 and TRBJ1-1; TRBD1 matches at 9 bases. The length of the CDR3 is 16 residues. Germline values: CDR1 LNHNV, CDR2 YYDKDF (reference sequence). The V gene end was trimmed by 4 bases and the J gene end by 5 bases; junction bases not matched to a gene: 11. The CDR3 spells CATSTRTGEGGTEAFF. The DNA for the CDR3 is TGTGCCACCAGCACTCGGACAGGGGAGGGGGGGACTGAAGCTTTCTTT.

The chain carries TRBV7-6 and TRBJ1-5; 9 bases match TRBD1. The J segment lost 5 bases and the V segment lost 3 bases, leaving 2 bases of the junction unmatched. The germline gives CDR1 SGHVS, CDR2 FNYEAQ. The CDR3 covers 14 residues. The CDR3, as DNA: TGTGCCAGCAGCTTTCGGACAGGGGATCAGCCCCAGCATTTT. Its protein product is CASSFRTGDQPQHF.

In this sample, this clone turned up a few times. The chain links TRBV6-5 to TRBJ1-1; 8 nucleotides match TRBD1. The V gene's germline CDR1 is MNHEY and CDR2 SVGAGI. The CDR3 has 14 amino acids. J lost 4 bases, V lost 6 bases, and 7 bases had no gene match. The chain's CDR3 is CASREDRVVTEAFF. Here the CDR3 DNA reads TGTGCCAGCAGGGAGGACAGGGTTGTCACTGAAGCTTTCTTT.

V gene TRBV4-1 combines with J gene TRBJ1-2; TRBD1 aligns across 10 bases. With V trimmed by 4 bases and J by 4 bases, 3 bases remained unmatched. Germline V gives CDR1 MGHRA, CDR2 YSYEKL. The CDR3 covers 14 residues. CDR3 bases: TGCGCCAGCAGCCCGGGGACAGGGGCCTATGGCTACACCTTC. Protein product: CASSPGTGAYGYTF.

The chain is built from TRBV27 and TRBJ1-2; possibly TRBD1 for D (6 bases). The CDR3 consists of 15 residues. The germline V gene has CDR1 MNHEY and CDR2 SMNVEV (reference sequence). The ends were cut back, 1 base at V and 0 bases at J, with 9 bases in the middle. The CDR3 nucleotides are TGTGCCAGCAGTTTATTTGCAGGGGCTAACTATGGCTACACCTTC. It is translated as CASSLFAGANYGYTF.

The genes are TRBV10-3 and TRBJ1-2, with a possible D match to TRBD1 (6 bases). This CDR3 contains 14 residues. V lost 0 bases and J 6 bases, leaving 11 bases between the germline ends. Germline assignment: CDR1 ENHRY and CDR2 SYGVKD. The CDR3 region has the DNA TGTGCCATCAGTGAGTCTGGCCAGGGGAATGGCTACACCTTC. Its protein is CAISESGQGNGYTF.

The CDR3 loop reads CAWSPGQGNEQYF. CDR3 in DNA: TGTGCCTGGAGTCCCGGACAGGGTAACGAGCAGTACTTC. V usage is TRBV30 and J usage is TRBJ2-7, with 8 bases aligning to TRBD1. Trimming took 2 bases from V and 5 from J; bases not matched to a gene: 5. Germline-derived CDR1 and CDR2 are GTSNPN and SVGIG (reference sequence). The CDR3 contains 13 residues.

The rearrangement joins TRBV6-5 to TRBJ2-5, with 7 positions matching TRBD1. The CDR3 sequence is 16 residues long. Looked up from germline, CDR1 is MNHEY and CDR2 is SVGAGI. Trimming took 4 bases from V and 4 from J; bases not matched to a gene: 12. CDR3 sequence (DNA): TGTGCCAGCAGTTCCTCTCTTTCCAGGGGGAGAGAGACCCAGTACTTC. Translation gives CASSSSLSRGRETQYF.

The chain combines TRBV2 with TRBJ1-5; maybe TRBD1 (5 bases). V was pared by 0 bases and J by 0 bases, with 12 bases between. Germline V gene lookup returns CDR1 SNHLY and CDR2 FYNNEI. This CDR3 comprises 17 residues. This CDR3 is CASSEALGQYSNQPQHF. In DNA form, the CDR3 reads TGTGCCAGCAGTGAAGCGCTGGGGCAGTATAGCAATCAGCCCCAGCATTTT.

The genes are TRBV11-2 and TRBJ2-1, with D perhaps matching TRBD2 (6 bases). Germline CDR1 reads SGHAT; CDR2 reads FQNNGV. Trimming left V 3 bases short and J 10 bases short, with 19 bases between. This CDR3 contains 15 residues. The CDR3 nucleotides are TGTGCCAGCAGCTTGATGCGGGGCGGAGCAGGGGAGCAGTTCTTC. This gives the protein CASSLMRGGAGEQFF.

The chain carries TRBV7-3 and TRBJ2-1, with a weak D call TRBD2 (6 bases). Germline V lookup: CDR1 SGHTA, CDR2 FQGTGA. Trimming took 1 base from V and 5 from J, leaving 6 bases between them. The CDR3 is made up of 13 amino acids. This CDR3 reads CASSLSGDNEQFF. CDR3 sequence (DNA): TGTGCCAGCAGCTTAAGCGGGGACAATGAGCAGTTCTTC. Full variable domain (outside the CDR3, taken from reference TRBV7-3 and TRBJ2-1): GAGVSQTPSNKVTEKGKYVELRCDPISGHTALYWYRQSLGQGPEFLIYFQGTGAADDSGLPNDRFFAVRPEGSVSTLKIQRTERGDSAVYLCASSLSGDNEQFFGPGTRLTVL.

The chain employs TRBV7-2 and TRBJ2-2; D is perhaps TRBD2 (7 bases). The CDR3 runs 16 residues. The germline V and J ends were trimmed by 5 bases and 3 bases, with 16 bases remaining between them. Germline CDR1 reads SGHTA; CDR2 reads FQGNSA. The CDR3 DNA reads as TGTGCCAGCAGCGGGGGCCGGGGGGCCTACACCGGGGAGCTGTTTTTT. Translation: CASSGGRGAYTGELFF.

The V and J genes are TRBV6-5 and TRBJ1-5; weak D call: TRBD1 (5 bases). The germline V gene has CDR1 MNHEY and CDR2 SVGAGI. The ends were cut back, 4 bases at V and 1 base at J, with 14 bases in the middle. CDR3 size: 16 residues. The CDR3 is CASSWQGVTSNQPQHF. The CDR3 DNA reads as TGTGCCAGCAGTTGGCAGGGTGTGACGAGCAATCAGCCCCAGCATTTT.

The chain employs TRBV6-1 and TRBJ2-6, with D possibly TRBD1 on 6 matching bases. V shed 4 bases and J shed 3 bases, with 10 bases lying between them. CDR3 length: 15 residues. The germline gives CDR1 MNHNS, CDR2 SASEGT. The CDR3 sequence is CASSVEQGGANVLTF. For the CDR3, the DNA is TGTGCCAGCAGTGTCGAACAGGGTGGGGCCAACGTCCTGACTTTC.

This clone was recorded a few times. The sample contains more than one DNA sequence encoding this CDR3. DNA for the CDR3: TGTGCCAGCAGCTTGGTCTATAGCAATCAGCCCCAGCATTTT. It translates to CASSLVYSNQPQHF. V is TRBV5-5 and J is TRBJ1-5; the D is unclear. Germline loops: CDR1 SGHKS, CDR2 YYEKEE (reference sequence). The CDR3 extends over 14 amino acids. Trimming left V 0 bases short and J 0 bases short, with 4 bases between. The complete variable domain, with remaining parts taken from reference TRBV5-5 and TRBJ1-5, reads DAGVTQSPTHLIKTRGQQVTLRCSPISGHKSVSWYQQVLGQGPQFIFQYYEKEERGRGNFPDRFSARQFPNYSSELNVNALLLGDSALYLCASSLVYSNQPQHFGDGTRLSIL.

The chain uses TRBV5-1 and TRBJ1-2, with D tentatively TRBD1 (5 bases). Trimming pared 5 bases from V and 2 bases from J, leaving 19 bases between. From germline, CDR1 is SGHRS and CDR2 YFSETQ. CDR3 length: 16 residues. The CDR3 coding sequence is TGCGCCAGCAGTCCTTTCCGATCGACAGCAAACTATGGCTACACCTTC. This encodes CASSPFRSTANYGYTF.

This clone was counted a few times. The chain recombines TRBV5-1 with TRBJ2-7; the D gene is possibly TRBD1 (5 bases). The CDR3 loop spans 11 amino acids. Germline V gene data show CDR1 as SGHRS and CDR2 as YFSETQ. Trimming took off 5 bases at V and 6 bases at J, with 9 bases between the two ends. CDR3 region: CASSFQGEQYF. The CDR3 coding sequence is TGCGCCAGCAGTTTCCAGGGCGAGCAGTACTTC.

This clone was found once. The rearrangement links TRBV5-8 to TRBJ1-1, with 11 nucleotides matching TRBD1. The germline gives CDR1 SGHTS, CDR2 YDEGEE. The V segment lost 0 bases and the J segment 4 bases; nucleotides outside the gene matches: 5. The CDR3 extends over 16 amino acids. In DNA, the CDR3 is TGTGCCAGCAGCTTGGGGACCGGGACAGGGGGCACTGAAGCTTTCTTT. This codes for CASSLGTGTGGTEAFF.

The chain is built from TRBV19 and TRBJ1-1, with D maybe TRBD1 (6 bases). Germline V gene lookup returns CDR1 LNHDA and CDR2 SQIVND (reference sequence). With 7 bases removed from V and 0 bases from J, the gap between germline ends came to 12 bases. The CDR3 is 14 amino acids. The CDR3 sequence: CASTQGYLNTEAFF. The CDR3 nucleotides read TGTGCCAGTACCCAGGGGTACCTGAACACTGAAGCTTTCTTT.

DNA of the CDR3: TGTGCCGCAAACAGCATCGGAGAGGGCAGCTATGGCTACACCTTC. It is translated as CAANSIGEGSYGYTF. The rearrangement joins TRBV7-9 to TRBJ1-2; no clear D. Germline CDR1 and CDR2: SEHNR and FQNEAQ (reference sequence). The CDR3 totals 15 residues. Trimming removed 11 bases from V and 4 bases from J, with 23 bases in between.

The chain combines TRBV5-4 with TRBJ2-1; no reliable D call. CDR3 size: 14 residues. V lost 6 bases, J lost 4 bases, and 14 bases lay in between. Germline V gene lookup returns CDR1 SGHNT and CDR2 YYREEE (reference sequence). CDR3 sequence reads: CASTVVGGYNEQFF. The CDR3 coding sequence is TGTGCCAGCACCGTCGTCGGCGGTTACAATGAGCAGTTCTTC.

J is TRBJ1-1 and V is TRBV11-1; D not resolved. V was trimmed by 1 base and J by 2 bases, leaving 8 bases between them. The germline V gene has CDR1 SGHAT and CDR2 FQDESV (reference sequence). This CDR3 has 14 residues. CDR3 sequence reads: CASSLGHVNTEAFF. The CDR3 DNA reads TGTGCCAGCAGCTTAGGACATGTTAACACTGAAGCTTTCTTT.

The rearrangement links TRBV7-9 to TRBJ1-1; weak D call: TRBD1 (5 bases). V dropped 2 bases and J dropped 1 base, with 8 bases sitting between them. CDR1 and CDR2 (germline): SEHNR, FQNEAQ (reference sequence). The CDR3 is made up of 14 amino acids. CDR3 bases: TGTGCCAGCAGCTTATCGCAGGGGAACACTGAAGCTTTCTTT. It specifies CASSLSQGNTEAFF.